This T cell receptor (beta chain) appears in the sequencing data of a study of T cell repertoires in cytomegalovirus infection. Study observations and caveats: Across the ex vivo response, the dominant clonotypes were HLA-C-restricted CMV-specific TCR beta clonotypes.

MiXCR, applied by TCRdb to the reads, yields one record per CDR3 protein. The sample has about 900,000 distinct CDR3 sequences, roughly 30% seen once. This clonotype has only a few counts. Its antigen is not known. CDR3 length: 11 residues. Germline CDR1 and CDR2: SGDLS and YYNGEE. The ends were cut back, 7 bases at V and 8 bases at J, with 12 bases in the middle. The chain is built from TRBV9 and TRBJ1-2; possibly TRBD1 for D (5 bases). This receptor was identified in a human donor in good health (CMV status not recorded). Some clones in this sample may be carry-over from other donors' samples. Sequences were derived from cultured CD8+ T cells from PBMCs, sampled from culture after CMV antigen stimulation. The chain's CDR3 is CASGGGSGYTF. The CDR3 DNA reads TGTGCCAGCGGGGGGGGGAGCGGCTACACCTTC. Based on the CDR3 plus reference TRBV9 and TRBJ1-2, the full variable domain is DSGVTQTPKHLITATGQRVTLRCSPRSGDLSVYWYQQSLDQGLQFLIQYYNGEERAKGNILERFSAQQFPDLHSELNLSSLELGDSALYFCASGGGSGYTFGSGTRLTVV.